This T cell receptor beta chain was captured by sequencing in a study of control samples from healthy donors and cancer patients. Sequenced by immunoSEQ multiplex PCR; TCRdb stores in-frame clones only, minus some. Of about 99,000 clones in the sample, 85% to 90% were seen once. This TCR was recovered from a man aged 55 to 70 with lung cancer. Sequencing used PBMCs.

The CDR3 nucleotides read TGTGCCAGCAGCCCAGGAGGGCAGCGGCTTACTAACTATGGCTACACCTTC. The encoded protein is CASSPGGQRLTNYGYTF. The V and J genes are TRBV5-4 and TRBJ1-2; D is unresolved. The V gene's germline CDR1 is SGHNT and CDR2 YYREEE (reference sequence). The CDR3 spans 17 residues. Trimming took off 4 bases at V and 0 bases at J, with 19 bases between the two ends. Complete variable domain (other parts from reference TRBV5-4 and TRBJ1-2): ETGVTQSPTHLIKTRGQQVTLRCSSQSGHNTVSWYQQALGQGPQFIFQYYREEENGRGNFPPRFSGLQFPNYSSELNVNALELDDSALYLCASSPGGQRLTNYGYTFGSGTRLTVV.